One and the same sample provided the 29 T cell receptor beta chains below, sequenced in a study of blood T cell repertoires in COVID-19. The repertoire was sequenced with immunoSEQ multiplex PCR; TCRdb's copy has only in-frame clones and lacks some. The table lists approximately 210,000 clones, roughly four fifths of them singletons. Sequenced input: peripheral blood. The receptors shown here come from a woman aged 40 to 50 with active or convalescent COVID-19.

The CDR3 nucleotides read TGTGCCTGGAGTCCGGGGACAGGGAGCGGCTACACCTTC. Encoded protein: CAWSPGTGSGYTF. This chain joins TRBV30 and TRBJ1-2; TRBD1 matches at 9 bases. V shed 2 bases and J 8 bases; nucleotides not matched to a gene: 6. The length of the CDR3 is 13 residues. The germline gives CDR1 GTSNPN, CDR2 SVGIG (reference sequence). Full variable domain (missing parts from reference TRBV30 and TRBJ1-2): SQTIHQWPATLVQPVGSPLSLECTVEGTSNPNLYWYRQAAGRGLQLLFYSVGIGQISSEVPQNLSASRPQDRQFILSSKKLLLSDSGFYLCAWSPGTGSGYTFGSGTRLTVV.

The genes are TRBV7-3 and TRBJ2-7; the D gene is possibly TRBD2 (5 bases). CDR3 size: 15 residues. Trimming removed 0 bases from V and 4 bases from J, with 13 bases in between. Looked up from germline, CDR1 is SGHTA and CDR2 is FQGTGA. The CDR3 sequence: CASSLTGAGPYEQYF. The CDR3 coding sequence is TGTGCCAGCAGCTTAACGGGAGCCGGACCTTACGAGCAGTACTTC.

The chain has TRBV12-3 or TRBV12-4 and TRBJ2-2; D is uncertain. CDR3 size: 13 residues. Trimming took 1 base from V and 6 from J, leaving 6 bases between them. CDR3: CASSLVSSGELFF. The CDR3 region has the DNA TGTGCCAGCAGTTTAGTTAGCTCCGGGGAGCTGTTTTTT.

This clone occurred a few times. The chain couples TRBV6-5 to TRBJ1-5; D is ambiguous. The CDR3 is 14 residues long. V lost 7 bases and J 1 base, leaving 11 bases between the germline ends. The germline V gene has CDR1 MNHEY and CDR2 SVGAGI. DNA of the CDR3: TGTGCCAGCACCCACCGCGGAAGCAATCAGCCCCAGCATTTT. Translated, it gives CASTHRGSNQPQHF.

The gene calls are TRBV11-3 and TRBJ2-5; TRBD1 might be the D (6 bases). The CDR3 loop spans 16 amino acids. V was shortened by 5 bases and J by 0 bases, with 16 bases between the two germline ends. Germline-derived CDR1 and CDR2 are SGHNT and YENEEA. CDR3 sequence reads: CASSRLGQTNQETQYF. In nucleotides, the CDR3 is TGTGCCAGCAGCCGTCTTGGACAGACAAACCAAGAGACCCAGTACTTC.

The rearrangement uses TRBV19 and TRBJ2-5; 10 bases align to TRBD1. This CDR3 contains 13 residues. CDR1 LNHDA and CDR2 SQIVND come from the germline V gene (reference sequence). The CDR3 here is CATGTGVLETQYF. For the CDR3, the DNA is TGTGCAACCGGGACAGGGGTGCTAGAGACCCAGTACTTC.

The gene calls are TRBV18 and TRBJ2-2; 13 bases agree with TRBD2. This CDR3 has 19 residues. CDR1 and CDR2 from the germline V gene are KGHSH and LQKENI. Trimming at V came to 5 bases and at J to 6 bases, leaving 15 bases not matched to a gene. CDR3 protein: CASSSYSLRLAGGAGELFF. The CDR3 coding sequence is TGTGCCAGCTCATCTTACTCCCTTCGACTAGCGGGAGGAGCCGGGGAGCTGTTTTTT.

This clone was detected only a few times. This chain joins TRBV27 and TRBJ1-2; the D is unclear. Trimming took off 2 bases at V and 0 bases at J, with 13 bases between the two ends. Looked up from germline, CDR1 is MNHEY and CDR2 is SMNVEV (reference sequence). The CDR3 runs to 16 residues. This CDR3 reads CASSLQAARANYGYTF. The CDR3 DNA reads as TGTGCCAGCAGTTTACAGGCTGCCAGAGCTAACTATGGCTACACCTTC.

This clone was observed a handful of times. This rearrangement joins TRBV13 to TRBJ1-3; 10 bases match TRBD1. The germline CDR1 and CDR2 sequences are PRHDT and FYEKMQ (reference sequence). V shed 5 bases and J 7 bases; nucleotides not matched to a gene: 8. CDR3 length equals 15 residues. The CDR3 DNA reads as TGTGCCAGCAGCCGTGGGGACAGGGGCCCGAACACCATATATTTT. Protein sequence: CASSRGDRGPNTIYF.

This clone was observed a single time. The V call is TRBV5-1, the J call TRBJ1-2, with 9 bases identical to TRBD1. The CDR3 loop spans 12 amino acids. After removal of 4 bases from V and 8 bases from J, the junction contained 3 bases not matched to a gene. The V gene's germline CDR1 is SGHRS and CDR2 YFSETQ. The CDR3 protein is CASSRDRDGYTF. In DNA, the CDR3 is TGCGCCAGCAGCAGGGACAGGGACGGCTACACCTTC.

The chain recombines TRBV19 with TRBJ1-4; D possibly corresponds to TRBD1 (6 bases). Deletions cut 5 bases from V and 0 bases from J, with 10 bases between. The CDR3 is made up of 15 amino acids. Germline V gene lookup returns CDR1 LNHDA and CDR2 SQIVND (reference sequence). CDR3 protein: CASSWGRATNEKLFF. The DNA of the CDR3 is TGTGCCAGTAGTTGGGGGCGGGCAACTAATGAAAAACTGTTTTTT.

As regards this clone: At one end the junction does not follow the germline gene, possibly because of a read error. This chain connects TRBV12-3 or TRBV12-4 to TRBJ2-2; no reliable D call. The CDR3 contains 13 residues. CDR3 amino acids: CAGRLSNTGELFF. In nucleotides, the CDR3 is TGTGCCGGCAGGCTATCGAACACCGGGGAGCTGTTTTTT.

This chain links TRBV5-4 with TRBJ2-1, with TRBD2 matching 11 bases. V lost 4 bases and J lost 5; bases outside the gene matches: 8. The CDR3 totals 16 residues. In germline, CDR1 is SGHNT, CDR2 YYREEE (reference sequence). CDR3 residues: CASSGTPSGGNNEQFF. CDR3 coding DNA: TGTGCCAGCAGCGGGACCCCTAGCGGGGGGAACAATGAGCAGTTCTTC.

This clone was recorded once. The chain joins TRBV3-1 (or the pseudogene TRBV3-2) to TRBJ2-3, with 11 bases lining up with TRBD2. CDR1 and CDR2 from the germline V gene are LGHDT and YNNKEL (reference sequence). The CDR3 totals 15 residues. The ends lost 4 bases at V and 4 bases at J; junction bases unmatched: 4. The CDR3 here is CASSRGSGRADTQYF. The CDR3 DNA sequence: TGTGCCAGCAGCCGGGGTAGCGGGAGGGCAGATACGCAGTATTTT.

The V call is TRBV7-8, the J call TRBJ1-1, with TRBD1 matching 8 bases. V shed 5 bases, J shed 1 base, and the junction held 6 bases outside the gene matches. The germline V gene encodes CDR1 SGHVS and CDR2 FQNEAQ. The CDR3 is 15 amino acids. The CDR3 nucleotides are TGTGCCAGCAGCCTTGACAGGGGAAGGAACACTGAAGCTTTCTTT. Encoded protein: CASSLDRGRNTEAFF.

CDR3 in DNA: TGTGCCAGCAGCTTGGACAGGGTTGAAGAGACCCAGTACTTC. Amino acid sequence: CASSLDRVEETQYF. V and J are TRBV5-4 and TRBJ2-5, with TRBD1 as a possible D gene (6 bases). The CDR3 covers 14 residues. Deletions cut 0 bases from V and 3 bases from J, with 9 bases between. Germline CDR1 SGHNT, CDR2 YYREEE (reference sequence).

The chain couples TRBV4-1 to TRBJ1-5, with D hard to call. V was pared by 2 bases and J by 6 bases, with 26 bases between. Germline V gene data show CDR1 as MGHRA and CDR2 as YSYEKL. The CDR3 loop spans 19 amino acids. The CDR3 sequence is CASSQTRLESFPQGQPQHF. The DNA for the CDR3 is TGCGCCAGCAGCCAAACCCGTCTAGAATCCTTCCCACAAGGTCAGCCCCAGCATTTT.

The gene calls are TRBV19 and TRBJ1-4, with 7 bases aligning to TRBD1. The CDR3 has 15 residues. From germline, CDR1 is LNHDA and CDR2 SQIVND (reference sequence). J gave up 7 bases and V 1 base, and 6 bases lay outside the gene matches. The CDR3 sequence is CASSIGQGGFEKLFF. For the CDR3, the DNA is TGTGCCAGTAGTATAGGGCAAGGGGGCTTTGAAAAACTGTTTTTT.

This clone occurred a few times. This rearrangement joins TRBV4-2 to TRBJ1-1; 12 positions agree with TRBD1. The CDR3 contains 19 residues. The V gene's germline CDR1 is LGHNA and CDR2 YNFKEQ. J lost 3 bases, V lost 2 bases, and 13 bases had no gene match. The CDR3 DNA sequence: TGTGCCAGCAGCCAACAATCCGGGACAGGGGGCTTACGGGACACTGAAGCTTTCTTT. Encoded protein: CASSQQSGTGGLRDTEAFF.

V and J are TRBV13 and TRBJ2-4; possible D gene TRBD1, 5 bases. The germline gives CDR1 PRHDT, CDR2 FYEKMQ (reference sequence). V lost 0 bases, J lost 3 bases, and 15 bases lay in between. This CDR3 spans 17 amino acids. CDR3 sequence: CASSLGAGYEVKNIQYF. The CDR3 DNA is TGTGCCAGCAGCTTAGGGGCAGGGTATGAAGTCAAAAACATTCAGTACTTC.

The chain links TRBV5-6 to TRBJ1-1; TRBD1 matches at 9 bases. The V gene end was trimmed by 2 bases and the J gene end by 1 base; junction bases not matched to a gene: 3. The CDR3 consists of 15 residues. Germline CDR1 SGHDT, CDR2 YYEEEE. CDR3 DNA sequence: TGTGCCAGCAGCTTAGGACAGGGGTCGAACACTGAAGCTTTCTTT. It specifies CASSLGQGSNTEAFF.

This rearrangement joins TRBV24-1 to TRBJ2-1; D unclear. V gave up 5 bases and J gave up 8 bases, with 15 bases separating them. The CDR3 spans 14 residues. Per the germline V gene, CDR1 is KGHDR and CDR2 is SFDVKD. The CDR3 region is CATSGSAESHEQFF. CDR3 DNA sequence: TGTGCCACCAGTGGGTCGGCGGAATCCCATGAGCAGTTCTTC.

The chain links TRBV11-3 to TRBJ1-1; no clear D. Germline loops: CDR1 SGHNT, CDR2 YENEEA. The V end lost 5 bases, the J end lost 6 bases, and 10 bases lay between the germline ends. The CDR3 has 12 residues. For the CDR3, the DNA is TGTGCCAGCAGCCTTACGCGAGCTGAAGCTTTCTTT. As protein: CASSLTRAEAFF.

This clone was picked up one time. This chain connects TRBV7-9 to TRBJ2-1, with TRBD2 as a possible D gene (5 bases). The V gene lost 2 bases and the J gene lost 8 bases, with 16 bases spanning the gap. The CDR3 consists of 15 residues. Germline V lookup: CDR1 SEHNR, CDR2 FQNEAQ (reference sequence). In DNA form, the CDR3 reads TGTGCCAGCAGCTTAACGTCGAGGGTCCTGGATGAGCAGTTCTTC. The encoded protein is CASSLTSRVLDEQFF.

The DNA for the CDR3 is TGCGCCAGCAGCTTCGGGACAGGGGGGCTGCAGCCCCAGCATTTT. Translation gives CASSFGTGGLQPQHF. The chain links TRBV5-1 to TRBJ1-5, with TRBD1 matching over 11 bases. The germline gives CDR1 SGHRS, CDR2 YFSETQ. V trimming: 2 bases; J trimming: 7 bases; junction bases outside the gene matches: 5. The CDR3 loop spans 15 amino acids.

The chain carries TRBV6-4 and TRBJ1-6, with D perhaps matching TRBD1 (6 bases). Germline V gives CDR1 MRHNA, CDR2 SNTAGT. Trimming removed 5 bases at V and 6 bases at J, with 14 bases between. This CDR3 contains 15 residues. CDR3 sequence (DNA): TGTGCCAGCAGTATGCTCGGGGACACTAATTCACCCCTCCACTTT. This gives the protein CASSMLGDTNSPLHF.

The rearrangement links TRBV2 to TRBJ1-5, with D tentatively TRBD1 (5 bases). V gave up 2 bases and J gave up 2 bases, with 10 bases separating them. The CDR3 has 15 amino acids. Germline assignment: CDR1 SNHLY and CDR2 FYNNEI. Written as DNA, the CDR3 is TGTGCCAGCAGTGAACGGGGGGTTGGCAATCAGCCCCAGCATTTT. It is translated as CASSERGVGNQPQHF.

This clone was found many times. The rearrangement links TRBV9 to TRBJ1-1; possibly TRBD1 for D (5 bases). Germline CDR1 and CDR2: SGDLS and YYNGEE. The CDR3 has 14 residues. The V and J ends lost 0 bases and 8 bases respectively, with 14 bases between them. CDR3 sequence reads: CASSVGGREGEAFF. The CDR3 DNA reads TGTGCCAGCAGCGTAGGAGGCAGGGAAGGGGAAGCTTTCTTT.

This clone is a singleton in its sample. This rearrangement joins TRBV7-3 to TRBJ2-1; 14 bases agree with TRBD2. The length of the CDR3 is 16 residues. CDR1 and CDR2 (germline): SGHTA, FQGTGA. V shed 4 bases, J shed 8 bases, and the junction held 7 bases outside the gene matches. The CDR3 protein is CASSSVGTSGSYEQFF. The DNA for the CDR3 is TGTGCCAGCAGCTCGGTAGGGACTAGCGGGAGCTATGAGCAGTTCTTC. The entire variable domain, with the rest obtained from reference TRBV7-3 and TRBJ2-1, is as follows: GAGVSQTPSNKVTEKGKYVELRCDPISGHTALYWYRQSLGQGPEFLIYFQGTGAADDSGLPNDRFFAVRPEGSVSTLKIQRTERGDSAVYLCASSSVGTSGSYEQFFGPGTRLTVL.